Listed below are T cell receptor beta chains from one sample, sequenced in a study of T-cell memory formation after mild COVID-19. TCRdb redid the calling of the 5' RACE reads with MiXCR, one entry per CDR3 protein. This sample has around 250,000 distinct CDR3 sequences; over 15% occur once, and the top ten carry approximately 20%. What was sequenced was PBMCs or a T cell subset sorted from them (not recorded which). The receptors derive from a young man who had mild COVID-19 (a few samples of this study predate the infection). Cell type and time point are not known. CDR3s include the opening cysteine and the closing phenylalanine or tryptophan. D genes are given only for firm matches. Expanded clones get a size class; other rows say once, few or many, or leave the size out.

V gene: TRBV7-2
CDR3 length: 15
D gene: TRBD2
J gene: TRBJ2-1
clone size: few
CDR3 protein: CASGSGLVSYNEQFF
CDR3 DNA: TGTGCCAGCGGCTCGGGACTAGTCTCCTACAATGAGCAGTTCTTC

V gene: TRBV12-3/TRBV12-4
CDR3 length: 14
D gene: -
J gene: TRBJ1-4
clone size: -
CDR3 protein: CASSYSATNEKLFF
CDR3 DNA: TGTGCCAGCAGTTACAGTGCAACTAATGAAAAACTGTTTTTT

V gene: TRBV7-2
CDR3 length: 13
D gene: -
J gene: TRBJ2-5
clone size: -
CDR3 protein: CASSFSTQETQYF
CDR3 DNA: TGTGCCAGCAGCTTCAGCACCCAAGAGACCCAGTACTTC

V gene: TRBV11-2
CDR3 length: 13
D gene: TRBD2
J gene: TRBJ2-3
clone size: -
CDR3 protein: CASRTSATDTQYF
CDR3 DNA: TGTGCCAGCAGGACTAGCGCTACAGATACGCAGTATTTT

V gene: TRBV7-9
CDR3 length: 14
D gene: -
J gene: TRBJ2-5
clone size: -
CDR3 protein: CASSGLRRGETQYF
CDR3 DNA: TGTGCCAGCAGCGGCCTTCGGAGGGGGGAGACCCAGTACTTC

V gene: TRBV6-5
CDR3 length: 14
D gene: -
J gene: TRBJ1-1
clone size: few
CDR3 protein: CASSYGGLNTEAFF
CDR3 DNA: TGTGCCAGCAGTTACGGGGGGCTGAACACTGAAGCTTTCTTT

V gene: TRBV4-3
CDR3 length: 15
D gene: TRBD1
J gene: TRBJ1-1
clone size: -
CDR3 protein: CASSQGSGGETEAFF
CDR3 DNA: TGCGCCAGCAGCCAAGGGTCAGGGGGTGAGACTGAAGCTTTCTTT

V gene: TRBV6-2/TRBV6-3
CDR3 length: 14
D gene: -
J gene: TRBJ1-5
clone size: -
CDR3 protein: CATARGPSNQPQHF
CDR3 DNA: TGTGCCACCGCGAGGGGACCAAGCAATCAGCCCCAGCATTTT

V gene: TRBV7-9
CDR3 length: 14
D gene: TRBD1
J gene: TRBJ1-2
clone size: many
CDR3 protein: CASTTPTGPYGYTF
CDR3 DNA: TGTGCCAGCACCACCCCGACAGGGCCCTATGGCTACACCTTC

V gene: TRBV6-1
CDR3 length: 13
D gene: TRBD1
J gene: TRBJ1-5
clone size: few
CDR3 protein: CASSGTVDQPQHF
CDR3 DNA: TGTGCCAGCAGCGGGACAGTGGATCAGCCCCAGCATTTT

V gene: TRBV4-1
CDR3 length: 16
D gene: TRBD1
J gene: TRBJ2-2
clone size: -
CDR3 protein: CASSHPGQIDTGELFF
CDR3 DNA: TGCGCCAGCAGCCATCCGGGACAGATAGACACCGGGGAGCTGTTTTTT

V gene: TRBV15
CDR3 length: 15
D gene: -
J gene: TRBJ1-1
clone size: many
CDR3 protein: CATSREGSGNTEAFF
CDR3 DNA: TGTGCCACCAGCAGAGAGGGGTCTGGGAACACTGAAGCTTTCTTT

V gene: TRBV20-1
CDR3 length: 13
D gene: -
J gene: TRBJ1-1
clone size: -
CDR3 protein: CSARETIGTEAFF
CDR3 DNA: TGCAGTGCTAGAGAAACGATTGGCACTGAAGCTTTCTTT

V gene: TRBV5-1
CDR3 length: 17
D gene: -
J gene: TRBJ2-1
clone size: many
CDR3 protein: CASSLGQGSSSYNEQFF
CDR3 DNA: TGCGCCAGCTCCTTGGGCCAGGGTTCGAGTTCGTACAATGAGCAGTTCTTC

V gene: TRBV7-9
CDR3 length: 13
D gene: -
J gene: TRBJ2-6
clone size: -
CDR3 protein: CASSLGNPDVLTF
CDR3 DNA: TGTGCCAGCAGCTTAGGGAACCCGGACGTCCTGACTTTC

V gene: TRBV12-3/TRBV12-4
CDR3 length: 12
D gene: -
J gene: TRBJ2-2
clone size: few
CDR3 protein: CASSFGTGELFF
CDR3 DNA: TGTGCCAGCAGTTTCGGCACCGGGGAGCTGTTTTTT

V gene: TRBV4-3
CDR3 length: 15
D gene: -
J gene: TRBJ2-2
clone size: -
CDR3 protein: CASSQDRRATGELFF
CDR3 DNA: TGCGCCAGCAGCCAAGATCGCAGGGCCACCGGGGAGCTGTTTTTT

V gene: TRBV7-2
CDR3 length: 13
D gene: -
J gene: TRBJ2-2
clone size: -
CDR3 protein: CASSFVYTGELFF
CDR3 DNA: TGTGCCAGCAGCTTTGTCTACACCGGGGAGCTGTTTTTT

V gene: TRBV20-1
CDR3 length: 15
D gene: TRBD2
J gene: TRBJ2-3
clone size: many
CDR3 protein: CSASQTSGLTDTQYF
CDR3 DNA: TGCAGTGCCAGTCAGACTAGCGGCCTCACAGATACGCAGTATTTT

V gene: TRBV6-2/TRBV6-3
CDR3 length: 16
D gene: TRBD1
J gene: TRBJ2-7
clone size: -
CDR3 protein: CASSYSSRQGRYEQYF
CDR3 DNA: TGTGCCAGCAGTTACTCAAGCCGACAGGGTCGCTACGAGCAGTACTTC

V gene: TRBV29-1
CDR3 length: 12
D gene: -
J gene: TRBJ2-7
clone size: few
CDR3 protein: CSVMDDSYEQYF
CDR3 DNA: TGCAGCGTTATGGACGACTCCTACGAGCAGTACTTC

V gene: TRBV6-4
CDR3 length: 13
D gene: -
J gene: TRBJ2-2
clone size: few
CDR3 protein: CASRRGDTGELFF
CDR3 DNA: TGTGCCAGCAGACGAGGGGACACCGGGGAGCTGTTTTTT

V gene: TRBV7-7
CDR3 length: 15
D gene: -
J gene: TRBJ2-1
clone size: many
CDR3 protein: CASSLDGTHRNEQFF
CDR3 DNA: TGTGCCAGCAGCTTAGACGGGACTCATCGCAATGAGCAGTTCTTC

V gene: TRBV6-5
CDR3 length: 13
D gene: -
J gene: TRBJ1-2
clone size: many
CDR3 protein: CASSSDGAYGYTF
CDR3 DNA: TGTGCCAGCAGTTCTGACGGAGCATATGGCTACACCTTC

V gene: TRBV24-1
CDR3 length: 16
D gene: -
J gene: TRBJ2-3
clone size: -
CDR3 protein: CATSDPGQTSTDTQYF
CDR3 DNA: TGTGCCACCAGTGACCCCGGACAGACTAGCACAGATACGCAGTATTTT

V gene: TRBV7-8
CDR3 length: 16
D gene: -
J gene: TRBJ1-4
clone size: few
CDR3 protein: CASSPYSTGSNEKLFF
CDR3 DNA: TGTGCCAGCAGCCCATACTCGACAGGCTCGAATGAAAAACTGTTTTTT

V gene: TRBV6-2/TRBV6-3
CDR3 length: 15
D gene: -
J gene: TRBJ2-7
clone size: few
CDR3 protein: CASSYPRTAHYEQYF
CDR3 DNA: TGTGCCAGCAGTTACCCGAGGACAGCACATTACGAGCAGTACTTC

V gene: TRBV12-3/TRBV12-4
CDR3 length: 14
D gene: -
J gene: TRBJ1-4
clone size: -
CDR3 protein: CASSLGQSGEKLFF
CDR3 DNA: TGTGCCAGCAGTTTAGGACAGTCAGGTGAAAAACTGTTTTTT

V gene: TRBV5-1
CDR3 length: 13
D gene: -
J gene: TRBJ2-1
clone size: -
CDR3 protein: CASSLGVRNEQFF
CDR3 DNA: TGCGCCAGCAGCTTGGGGGTCCGCAATGAGCAGTTCTTC

V gene: TRBV7-9
CDR3 length: 16
D gene: TRBD1
J gene: TRBJ1-2
clone size: -
CDR3 protein: CAGQDSLGFGGHGYTF
CDR3 DNA: TGTGCCGGACAGGACAGTCTCGGGTTCGGGGGGCATGGCTACACCTTC

V gene: TRBV20-1
CDR3 length: 16
D gene: -
J gene: TRBJ2-3
clone size: few
CDR3 protein: CSASQRGAGSTDTQYF
CDR3 DNA: TGCAGTGCTAGCCAGAGGGGGGCCGGTAGCACAGATACGCAGTATTTT

V gene: TRBV19
CDR3 length: 15
D gene: TRBD2
J gene: TRBJ2-7
clone size: few
CDR3 protein: CASSREAGRTYEQYF
CDR3 DNA: TGTGCCAGTAGTAGAGAAGCGGGGAGGACCTACGAGCAGTACTTC

V gene: TRBV20-1
CDR3 length: 10
D gene: -
J gene: TRBJ2-5
clone size: -
CDR3 protein: CSANGETQYF
CDR3 DNA: TGCAGTGCAAATGGGGAGACCCAGTACTTC

V gene: TRBV24-1
CDR3 length: 13
D gene: -
J gene: TRBJ2-3
clone size: -
CDR3 protein: CATSEGAADTQYF
CDR3 DNA: TGTGCCACCAGTGAGGGGGCGGCAGATACGCAGTATTTT

V gene: TRBV7-2
CDR3 length: 15
D gene: -
J gene: TRBJ2-3
clone size: few
CDR3 protein: CASSLVAEPTDTQYF
CDR3 DNA: TGTGCCAGCAGCTTAGTTGCGGAGCCTACAGATACGCAGTATTTT

V gene: TRBV4-3
CDR3 length: 14
D gene: -
J gene: TRBJ2-3
clone size: many
CDR3 protein: CASSQDGSGDTQYF
CDR3 DNA: TGCGCCAGCAGCCAAGATGGATCAGGCGATACGCAGTATTTT

V gene: TRBV5-7
CDR3 length: 13
D gene: TRBD1
J gene: TRBJ2-7
clone size: -
CDR3 protein: CALARDRDHEQYF
CDR3 DNA: TGTGCCTTAGCCCGGGACAGGGACCACGAGCAGTACTTC

V gene: TRBV5-1
CDR3 length: 17
D gene: -
J gene: TRBJ2-1
clone size: -
CDR3 protein: CASTLGTGAGSYNEQFF
CDR3 DNA: TGCGCCAGCACCTTAGGGACGGGCGCCGGGTCCTACAATGAGCAGTTCTTC

V gene: TRBV28
CDR3 length: 13
D gene: -
J gene: TRBJ2-1
clone size: -
CDR3 protein: CASSLRGADEQFF
CDR3 DNA: TGTGCCAGCAGTTTAAGGGGGGCCGATGAGCAGTTCTTC

V gene: TRBV5-4
CDR3 length: 15
D gene: -
J gene: TRBJ1-1
clone size: -
CDR3 protein: CASSLEAGRGTEAFF
CDR3 DNA: TGTGCCAGCAGCTTGGAGGCAGGCCGGGGGACTGAAGCTTTCTTT

V gene: TRBV14
CDR3 length: 13
D gene: -
J gene: TRBJ2-1
clone size: -
CDR3 protein: CASSQTRASEQFF
CDR3 DNA: TGTGCCAGCAGCCAAACTAGGGCAAGCGAGCAGTTCTTC

V gene: TRBV7-2
CDR3 length: 15
D gene: -
J gene: TRBJ1-6
clone size: few
CDR3 protein: CASSLEGFYNSPLHF
CDR3 DNA: TGTGCCAGCAGCTTAGAAGGCTTCTATAATTCACCCCTCCACTTT

V gene: TRBV5-1
CDR3 length: 14
D gene: TRBD1
J gene: TRBJ1-1
clone size: few
CDR3 protein: CASSFTGVGTEAFF
CDR3 DNA: TGCGCCAGCAGCTTTACAGGGGTTGGCACTGAAGCTTTCTTT

V gene: TRBV5-1
CDR3 length: 17
D gene: TRBD2
J gene: TRBJ2-3
clone size: -
CDR3 protein: CASSLAYTSGGSDTQYF
CDR3 DNA: TGCGCCAGCAGCTTGGCCTATACTAGCGGGGGGTCAGATACGCAGTATTTT

V gene: TRBV4-1
CDR3 length: 14
D gene: -
J gene: TRBJ1-6
clone size: many
CDR3 protein: CASSHPGWSSPLHF
CDR3 DNA: TGCGCCAGCAGCCACCCAGGGTGGAGCTCACCCCTCCACTTT

V gene: TRBV4-2
CDR3 length: 15
D gene: -
J gene: TRBJ2-7
clone size: -
CDR3 protein: CASSQAGTSPFEQYF
CDR3 DNA: TGTGCCAGCAGCCAGGCCGGGACTTCTCCTTTCGAGCAGTACTTC

V gene: TRBV6-5
CDR3 length: 15
D gene: TRBD2
J gene: TRBJ2-4
clone size: many
CDR3 protein: CASSSLAGAKNIQYF
CDR3 DNA: TGTGCCAGCAGTTCCCTAGCGGGGGCAAAAAACATTCAGTACTTC

V gene: TRBV6-5
CDR3 length: 15
D gene: -
J gene: TRBJ2-7
clone size: -
CDR3 protein: CASSYSGASAYEQYF
CDR3 DNA: TGTGCCAGCAGTTACTCGGGGGCTTCGGCCTACGAGCAGTACTTC

V gene: TRBV29-1
CDR3 length: 13
D gene: TRBD1
J gene: TRBJ1-2
clone size: few
CDR3 protein: CSVAGQGADGYTF
CDR3 DNA: TGCAGCGTTGCGGGACAGGGGGCTGATGGCTACACCTTC

V gene: TRBV12-5
CDR3 length: 14
D gene: -
J gene: TRBJ2-6
clone size: few
CDR3 protein: CASAPWTGANVLTF
CDR3 DNA: TGTGCTAGTGCGCCGTGGACTGGGGCCAACGTCCTGACTTTC

V gene: TRBV4-1
CDR3 length: 15
D gene: -
J gene: TRBJ1-1
clone size: -
CDR3 protein: CASSKKGHDNTEAFF
CDR3 DNA: TGCGCCAGCAGCAAAAAGGGACACGACAACACTGAAGCTTTCTTT

V gene: TRBV7-7
CDR3 length: 15
D gene: -
J gene: TRBJ2-3
clone size: few
CDR3 protein: CASSLRQGGTDTQYF
CDR3 DNA: TGTGCTAGCAGCTTAAGGCAGGGTGGGACAGATACGCAGTATTTT

V gene: TRBV20-1
CDR3 length: 12
D gene: -
J gene: TRBJ2-5
clone size: -
CDR3 protein: CSSGFGGETQYF
CDR3 DNA: TGCAGTAGTGGTTTCGGGGGAGAGACCCAGTACTTC

V gene: TRBV29-1
CDR3 length: 13
D gene: TRBD1
J gene: TRBJ1-2
clone size: -
CDR3 protein: CSVGTGQGHGYTF
CDR3 DNA: TGCAGCGTTGGGACGGGACAGGGACACGGCTACACCTTC

V gene: TRBV20-1
CDR3 length: 15
D gene: TRBD1
J gene: TRBJ1-1
clone size: few
CDR3 protein: CSARNEDRERTEAFF
CDR3 DNA: TGCAGTGCTAGAAACGAGGACAGGGAGCGCACTGAAGCTTTCTTT

V gene: TRBV5-8
CDR3 length: 17
D gene: -
J gene: TRBJ2-3
clone size: few
CDR3 protein: CASSFWRGGEGTDTQYF
CDR3 DNA: TGTGCCAGCAGCTTTTGGCGTGGTGGCGAGGGCACAGATACGCAGTATTTT

V gene: TRBV9
CDR3 length: 15
D gene: -
J gene: TRBJ2-3
clone size: few
CDR3 protein: CASSPYTGRTDTQYF
CDR3 DNA: TGTGCCAGCAGCCCATACACAGGGAGGACAGATACGCAGTATTTT